This T cell receptor (delta chain) was obtained from a study of DNA immune sequencing with unique molecular identifiers (TCRdb year 2020). The study in broad terms: Immunomagnetic cell separation was used to enrich gammadelta T cells from buffy coats, and the genomic DNA of the enriched gammadelta T cells was then sequenced. Fluorescence-activated cell sorting was used to enrich gammadelta T cells from the PBMC of roughly ten healthy people. All donors were healthy people, and roughly nine of the donors were profiled using sorted gammadelta T cells from peripheral blood. Validation of the sequencing method was done both on synthetic reference molecules and on blood samples taken from healthy individuals. The study developed and validated an ultrasensitive DNA-based TRD repertoire sequencing method using PCR-introduced unique molecular identifiers. To compare enriched with non-enriched material, roughly 100 ng of enriched gammadelta T-cell DNA and 0.85 to 1 ug of non-enriched PBMC DNA were sequenced.

The table lists this clone with a few counts. The antigen it recognizes is unknown. The protein TCRdb gives is from a much larger clone and does not agree with this DNA's translation at residue 14, likely a read error; the protein shown here comes from the DNA. What the authors observed across the whole study: Among clonotypes from healthy donors, the most common TRD rearrangement was TRDV2 paired with TRDJ1. Novel TRD sequences not targeted by the primers cannot be detected by the primer-based approach. Variation in TRD repertoire diversity was observed between healthy donors, with several donors found to be highly oligoclonal, in that the top 5 clonotypes exceeded half of productive molecules.

Libraries were prepared through multiplex PCR. A 32-plex assay, with primers for all 8 TRDV and 4 TRDJ genes spanning the CDR3, was used to amplify the genomic DNA. During approximately 3 cycles of barcoding PCR, a 12-nucleotide UMI was attached, and a second PCR using Illumina adapter primers followed. AMPure XP beads were used for library purification, and library quality was checked on a Fragment Analyzer with the HS NGS Fragment kit. An Illumina MiniSeq mid-output kit with about 18% PhiX and 150 cycles of paired-end reads was used for sequencing. The original pipeline was this. MIGEC version 1.2.9 was used to process the reads, grouping the reads by UMI and building error-corrected consensus sequences. Post-processing used modified VDJtools version 1.2.1 scripts and the tcR R package. Clone calls in TCRdb were regenerated from the public reads with CATT, after which identical DNA sequences shared one row. These V and J calls derive from TCRdb rather than the authors' analysis. This sample gives some 2,200 delta-chain clones in total; approximately 10% of them show up just once. The ten largest clones represent 51% of the sample.

Spanning cysteine to phenylalanine, the CDR3 consists of 15 amino acids. Only the CDR3 part of the read is kept: 45 bases, read in frame from the first base. The germline V gene gives CDR1 as GEAIGNYY and CDR2 as EKD. Sequencing was done on a sample of gamma-delta T cells enriched from blood buffy coat, or unenriched PBMCs (not recorded which). This receptor chain uses TRDV2 and TRDJ1, and 8 junctional nucleotides match TRDD3. This sequence originates from a human donor in good health. The nucleotide sequence reads TGTGCCTGTGACACCGTACTGGGGGGCCGCGATAAACTCACCTTT. Protein translation: CACDTVLGGRDKLTF.